This passage covers 17 T cell receptor beta chains from one sample sequenced in a study of shared clonotypes between healthy human individuals. Using immunoSEQ multiplex PCR, the repertoire was profiled, and TCRdb retains in-frame clones only, with some absent. The sample has under 2.5 million clones, around 92% seen once. Sequencing was done on a sample of naive CD4+ T cells from PBMCs. As to subset: CD45RA+ positively selected. Receptor source: a young man in good health. Some clones in this sample may be carry-over from other donors' samples.

V usage is TRBV5-1 and J usage is TRBJ2-7; 10 bases align to TRBD2. The germline gives CDR1 SGHRS, CDR2 YFSETQ. This CDR3 spans 17 amino acids. With 4 bases clipped from V and 3 bases from J, the junction kept 13 bases outside the gene matches. The CDR3 sequence: CASSPSMGGTSVYEQYF. In DNA form, the CDR3 reads TGCGCCAGCAGCCCCTCCATGGGGGGGACTAGCGTCTACGAGCAGTACTTC.

This sequence joins TRBV7-9 and TRBJ2-2; 8 nucleotides agree with TRBD2. Germline assignment: CDR1 SEHNR and CDR2 FQNEAQ (reference sequence). This CDR3 is built from 15 residues. J gave up 5 bases and V 5 bases, and 7 bases lay outside the gene matches. In DNA, the CDR3 is TGTGCCAGCAGCAAGCCGGGACTAGTAACCGGGGAGCTGTTTTTT. Amino acid sequence: CASSKPGLVTGELFF.

For this clone: Other nucleotide sequences from this sample produce the same CDR3. This chain uses TRBV5-1 with TRBJ1-3; D is unresolved. Trimming pared 0 bases from V and 3 bases from J, leaving 7 bases between. CDR1 is SGHRS and CDR2 is YFSETQ in the germline V gene. This CDR3 has 14 amino acids. CDR3 sequence (DNA): TGCGCCAGCAGCTTGGGAACAGATGGAAACACCATATATTTT. As protein: CASSLGTDGNTIYF.

The V and J genes are TRBV2 and TRBJ1-1, with D hard to call. With 4 bases removed from V and 8 bases from J, the gap between germline ends came to 29 bases. The CDR3 extends over 18 amino acids. CDR1 is SNHLY and CDR2 is FYNNEI in the germline V gene. The CDR3 loop is CASSGGPGVRAGLAEAFF. The CDR3 DNA follows: TGTGCCAGCAGTGGAGGGCCCGGGGTCCGAGCCGGACTAGCCGAAGCTTTCTTT.

The chain links TRBV10-1 to TRBJ1-1; TRBD1 matches 7 bases. The CDR3 runs 16 residues. Germline V CDR1 and CDR2: WNHNN, SYGVQD (reference sequence). Germline trimming cut 3 bases from V and 1 base from J; bases unmatched to any gene: 8. CDR3 in DNA: TGCGCCAGCAGTGACCACCGACAGGGAAGGAACACTGAAGCTTTCTTT. This codes for CASSDHRQGRNTEAFF.

This clone was counted a few times. This rearrangement joins TRBV9 to TRBJ1-1, with TRBD1 matching over 7 bases. Trimming took 1 base from V and 5 from J; bases not matched to a gene: 5. CDR3 length: 14 residues. CDR1 SGDLS and CDR2 YYNGEE come from the germline V gene. CDR3 coding DNA: TGTGCCAGCAGCGTATCAGGGGGTCTTACTGAAGCTTTCTTT. Its translation: CASSVSGGLTEAFF.

The chain links TRBV5-1 to TRBJ2-7; D possibly corresponds to TRBD2 (5 bases). The CDR3 is made up of 13 amino acids. CDR1 is SGHRS and CDR2 is YFSETQ in the germline V gene. V gave up 5 bases and J gave up 7 bases, with 16 bases separating them. The CDR3 nucleotides are TGCGCCAGCAGTATGACGGGTCCGGGGGAGCAGTACTTC. It specifies CASSMTGPGEQYF.

This sequence joins TRBV29-1 and TRBJ2-7; 8 nucleotides align to TRBD1. CDR1 SQVTM and CDR2 ANQGSEA come from the germline V gene. This CDR3 has 19 residues. V was pared by 4 bases and J by 2 bases, with 22 bases of the junction left unmatched. Here the CDR3 DNA reads TGCAGCGTTGCTAGGTCCGGACAGGGTTTTTTGTCCCCCACCTACGAGCAGTACTTC. Amino acid sequence: CSVARSGQGFLSPTYEQYF.

This sequence joins TRBV5-1 and TRBJ1-2; 8 positions match TRBD1. J gave up 4 bases and V 7 bases, and 15 bases lay outside the gene matches. The CDR3 has 16 residues. Germline V lookup: CDR1 SGHRS, CDR2 YFSETQ. The CDR3 sequence is CASSLSGGAGVYGYTF. In DNA form, the CDR3 reads TGCGCCAGCTCCTTATCAGGGGGCGCCGGAGTCTATGGCTACACCTTC. The full variable domain, completed using reference TRBV5-1 and TRBJ1-2, is KAGVTQTPRYLIKTRGQQVTLSCSPISGHRSVSWYQQTPGQGLQFLFEYFSETQRNKGNFPGRFSGRQFSNSRSEMNVSTLELGDSALYLCASSLSGGAGVYGYTFGSGTRLTVV.

This chain uses TRBV5-1 with TRBJ2-7; the D gene is possibly TRBD1 (6 bases). The CDR3 extends over 14 amino acids. Germline loops: CDR1 SGHRS, CDR2 YFSETQ. V lost 4 bases and J lost 0, with 11 bases in between. For the CDR3, the DNA is TGCGCCAGCAGCATCGCAGGGGACTCCTACGAGCAGTACTTC. It is translated as CASSIAGDSYEQYF.

V usage is TRBV5-1 and J usage is TRBJ2-3; TRBD2 matches at 10 bases. This CDR3 region has 16 residues. Germline V gives CDR1 SGHRS, CDR2 YFSETQ. V gave up 0 bases and J gave up 4 bases; unmatched junction bases: 5. CDR3 residues: CASSLATSGAPDTQYF. CDR3 DNA: TGCGCCAGCAGCTTGGCCACTAGCGGGGCCCCAGATACGCAGTATTTT.

The V gene is TRBV19, the J gene TRBJ2-3; either TRBD1 or TRBD2 may supply D (5 bases each). Germline loops: CDR1 LNHDA, CDR2 SQIVND (reference sequence). Trimming took 8 bases from V and 2 from J, leaving 8 bases between them. The CDR3 consists of 12 residues. The CDR3 DNA follows: TGTGCCAGTGGGGGTCCCACAGATACGCAGTATTTT. Translated: CASGGPTDTQYF.

The V call is TRBV5-1, the J call TRBJ1-1; D call uncertain. The CDR3 is 12 residues long. Trimming took 1 base from V and 7 from J, leaving 8 bases between them. Germline loops: CDR1 SGHRS, CDR2 YFSETQ. The CDR3 nucleotides read TGCGCCAGCAGCTTGATGGGGAGTGAAGCTTTCTTT. As protein: CASSLMGSEAFF.

V usage is TRBV11-3 and J usage is TRBJ2-3, with 11 bases lining up with TRBD2. In germline, CDR1 is SGHNT, CDR2 YENEEA. CDR3 length: 19 residues. The V gene end was trimmed by 1 base and the J gene end by 3 bases; junction bases not matched to a gene: 12. CDR3 region: CASSLGWSLAGEETDTQYF. CDR3 DNA sequence: TGTGCCAGCAGCTTAGGTTGGTCACTAGCGGGAGAAGAAACAGATACGCAGTATTTT. The full variable domain, with the rest looked up from reference TRBV11-3 and TRBJ2-3, is EAGVVQSPRYKIIEKKQPVAFWCNPISGHNTLYWYLQNLGQGPELLIRYENEEAVDDSQLPKDRFSAERLKGVDSTLKIQPAELGDSAVYLCASSLGWSLAGEETDTQYFGPGTRLTVL.

Turning to this clone: Additional DNA sequences in this sample encode the identical CDR3. The rearrangement links TRBV7-8 to TRBJ2-1; D is perhaps TRBD2 (6 bases). The CDR3 totals 13 residues. V shed 3 bases and J shed 7 bases, with 10 bases lying between them. In germline, CDR1 is SGHVS, CDR2 FQNEAQ. The CDR3 bases are TGTGCCAGCAGCTTGGGACTTAATAATGAGCAGTTCTTC. It translates to CASSLGLNNEQFF. Together with reference TRBV7-8 and TRBJ2-1, the CDR3 gives the full variable domain: GAGVSQSPRYKVAKRGQDVALRCDPISGHVSLFWYQQALGQGPEFLTYFQNEAQLDKSGLPSDRFFAERPEGSVSTLKIQRTQQEDSAVYLCASSLGLNNEQFFGPGTRLTVL.

For the CDR3, the DNA is TGTGCCAGCAGCTTAGATCGTCGATGGCAGGATAGGCGAGCTTTCTTT. Protein: CASSLDRRWQDRRAFF. The V gene is TRBV7-2, the J gene TRBJ1-1; D not resolved. The CDR3 loop spans 16 amino acids. Trimming took 1 base from V and 10 from J, leaving 22 bases between them. Per the germline V gene, CDR1 is SGHTA and CDR2 is FQGNSA.

Turning to this clone: Other DNA sequences in the sample encode the same CDR3. The chain uses TRBV5-4 and TRBJ1-5; no reliable D call. The V end lost 0 bases, the J end lost 3 bases, and 7 bases lay between the germline ends. The CDR3 spans 14 residues. Germline values: CDR1 SGHNT, CDR2 YYREEE (reference sequence). The CDR3 coding sequence is TGTGCCAGCAGCTTGGGAGGCCTCAATCAGCCCCAGCATTTT. It encodes CASSLGGLNQPQHF.